The 22 T cell receptor beta chains below were found in one sample sequenced in a study of regulatory T cells in long-lasting Graves disease (dated by TCRdb to the early 2020s). To prepare the library, multiplex PCR was applied. Instrument on record: Illumina HiSeq 4000. CDR3 regions were amplified by Arm-PCR with iRepertoire HTBI primers to construct TCR beta libraries. Through fastp at Q25 and MiXCR, TCRdb rebuilt clones from the public reads, retaining in-frame beta chains. Identical CDR3 protein sequences are pooled into one entry, listed with their most common genes and DNA. Here the sample has about 540,000 distinct CDR3 sequences; approximately 15% occur a single time. The leading ten clones occupy roughly 9.7% of the sample. Taken with the paper, the label for time point translates to: newly diagnosed GD, antithyroid drugs for less than 3 months. For both TCR sequencing and RNA sequencing, RNA was extracted from PBMCs using TRIzol.

These same data were also listed under a study on T cells in Graves' hyperthyroidism and ophthalmopathy.

The sample consisted of peripheral blood mononuclear cells (PBMCs), taken at new diagnosis, from a patient treated with antithyroid drugs. These receptors were taken from a man aged 30-40 years with Graves disease. Donor details come from another sample of the same person, matched by shared clones.

This clonotype showed up just a few times. The genes are TRBV18 and TRBJ2-1, with 8 bases matching TRBD2. With 0 bases clipped from V and 5 bases from J, the junction kept 12 bases outside the gene matches. This CDR3 contains 18 residues. Germline-derived CDR1 and CDR2 are KGHSH and LQKENI. CDR3 nucleotides: TGTGCCAGCTCACCACCGGCGAGCGGGAGAAGTAGCGACAATGAGCAGTTCTTC. Translation gives CASSPPASGRSSDNEQFF.

As concerns this clonotype: A much larger clone sits a single nucleotide away, making a read error possible. V is TRBV12-3 or TRBV12-4 and J is TRBJ2-7; D not certain. Between the trimmed V and J ends, which lost 7 bases and 0 bases, there was a span of 16 bases. The CDR3 has 15 amino acids. The CDR3 spells CASTHGLAGSYEQYF. Here the CDR3 DNA reads TGTGCCAGCACCCACGGGTTGGCAGGCTCCTACGAGCAGTACTTC.

This clonotype was counted many times. The rearrangement links TRBV7-2 to TRBJ2-5; 7 positions match TRBD1. The CDR3 is 17 amino acids. The junction had 15 bases not matched to a gene; V was cut back by 4 bases and J by 4 bases. Germline values: CDR1 SGHTA, CDR2 FQGNSA. The CDR3 region has the DNA TGTGCCAGCAGCTCCCACCCGAGGGGGCAGGTTGGAGAGACCCAGTACTTC. Translated: CASSSHPRGQVGETQYF.

The genes are TRBV10-3 and TRBJ2-5, with TRBD1 matching over 8 bases. Looked up from germline, CDR1 is ENHRY and CDR2 is SYGVKD. The ends lost 2 bases at V and 4 bases at J; junction bases unmatched: 3. CDR3 size: 14 residues. CDR3 bases: TGTGCCATCAGTGAGACCAGGGGGCGAGAGACCCAGTACTTC. Residues: CAISETRGRETQYF.

V gene TRBV20-1 combines with J gene TRBJ2-1, with TRBD1 as a possible D gene (6 bases). Trimming removed 0 bases at V and 7 bases at J, with 16 bases between. Germline CDR1 is DFQATT and CDR2 is SNEGSKA (reference sequence). The CDR3 runs 15 residues. DNA of the CDR3: TGCAGTGCTAGAGATAGAACAACAGGGCGGAATGAGCAGTTCTTC. Translation: CSARDRTTGRNEQFF.

The CDR3 region is CASSPGSTSGYTF. CDR3 in DNA: TGTGCCAGCAGCCCCGGATCTACTTCAGGCTACACCTTC. The V gene is TRBV9, the J gene TRBJ1-2; D remains unclear. CDR1 is SGDLS and CDR2 is YYNGEE in the germline V gene. Trimming removed 4 bases from V and 8 bases from J, with 15 bases in between. CDR3 length equals 13 residues.

To note about this clonotype: Sequence at one end of the junction differs from germline and may be a read error. The rearrangement links TRBV7-8 to TRBJ2-7; 8 nucleotides agree with TRBD2. The germline V gene encodes CDR1 SGHVS and CDR2 FQNEAQ. The CDR3 totals 12 residues. The CDR3 is CASSLPSGGPKF. CDR3 in DNA: TGTGCCAGCAGCTTACCCTCGGGAGGGCCCAAGTTC.

This clonotype was recorded at least ten times. The chain employs TRBV12-3 or TRBV12-4 and TRBJ2-3; TRBD2 aligns across 10 bases. V lost 5 bases, J lost 5 bases, and 22 bases stayed unmatched. The CDR3 extends over 20 amino acids. CDR3 nucleotide sequence: TGTGCCAGCAGTATGCCGGGTAGCGGGAGGAGACAAATTCAGGGAGATACGCAGTATTTT. Its translation is CASSMPGSGRRQIQGDTQYF.

This clonotype was counted ten times or more. The V gene is TRBV24-1, the J gene TRBJ2-1, with D possibly being TRBD2 (6 bases). The CDR3 is 15 residues long. Between the trimmed V and J ends, which lost 0 bases and 10 bases, there was a span of 15 bases. Looked up from germline, CDR1 is KGHDR and CDR2 is SFDVKD. The CDR3 sequence: CATSDLELSRGEQFF. DNA of the CDR3: TGTGCCACCAGTGATTTGGAGCTGTCACGGGGGGAGCAGTTCTTC.

About this clonotype: A far more abundant clone sits one base away, making this likely a read error. DNA for the CDR3: TGTGCCAGCAGCTTAGTTCTAGCGGGAGGCCATAATCAAGAGACCCAGTGCTTC. Its translation is CASSLVLAGGHNQETQCF. The V call is TRBV7-2, the J call TRBJ2-1, with 11 bases aligning to TRBD2. Germline lookup yields CDR1 SGHTA and CDR2 FQGNSA. The CDR3 covers 18 residues.

This clonotype occurred many times. This sequence joins TRBV12-3 or TRBV12-4 and TRBJ2-3, with D tentatively TRBD1 or TRBD2 (7 bases each). This CDR3 is 18 amino acids long. V was pared by 8 bases and J by 2 bases, with 26 bases between. The CDR3 region has the DNA TGTGCCAGCCTTGGTGGGGGGGGGACAGCGGTTCCCACAGATACGCAGTATTTT. As protein: CASLGGGGTAVPTDTQYF.

This clonotype was counted at least ten times. The chain joins TRBV27 to TRBJ2-5; 8 bases are a match to TRBD1. Trimming cost V 2 bases and J 1 base; bases outside gene matches: 3. Per germline, CDR1 MNHEY and CDR2 SMNVEV (reference sequence). The CDR3 is 15 residues long. The CDR3 nucleotides are TGTGCCAGCAGTTTACAGGACAGGGCCCAAGAGACCCAGTACTTC. Amino acid sequence: CASSLQDRAQETQYF.

Many counts were recorded for this clonotype. This sequence joins TRBV2 and TRBJ1-2, with D perhaps matching TRBD1 (5 bases). Germline CDR1 SNHLY, CDR2 FYNNEI. The CDR3 is 13 amino acids. Trimming stripped 8 bases from V and 9 bases from J, with 19 bases between. CDR3 DNA sequence: TGTGCCAGCGCCACCGTTGGGCAGGGCAGCTACACCTTC. This translates into CASATVGQGSYTF.

This clonotype was counted at least ten times. The V gene is TRBV29-1, the J gene TRBJ1-1; possibly TRBD1 for D (5 bases). The CDR3 is 13 amino acids. Germline values: CDR1 SQVTM, CDR2 ANQGSEA. The germline V and J ends were trimmed by 6 bases and 6 bases, with 17 bases remaining between them. The CDR3 reads CSVVNYAGPEAFF. Here the CDR3 DNA reads TGCAGCGTCGTCAATTACGCGGGACCTGAAGCTTTCTTT.

This clonotype was counted many times. V and J are TRBV6-1 and TRBJ2-2; D gene ambiguous. The ends were cut back, 7 bases at V and 0 bases at J, with 9 bases in the middle. CDR1 is MNHNS and CDR2 is SASEGT in the germline V gene. The CDR3 runs 14 residues. CDR3 amino acids: CASIVSANTGELFF. For the CDR3, the DNA is TGTGCCAGCATCGTATCAGCGAACACCGGGGAGCTGTTTTTT.

The chain carries TRBV6-2 or TRBV6-3 and TRBJ1-3; unclear D gene. Trimming took 4 bases from V and 0 from J, leaving 10 bases between them. The CDR3 loop spans 15 amino acids. The germline gives CDR1 MNHEY, CDR2 SVGEGT. The CDR3 region is CASSSDRVSGNTIYF. In nucleotides, the CDR3 is TGTGCCAGCAGTTCAGACCGAGTCTCTGGAAACACCATATATTTT.

The sample holds many counts of this clonotype. The chain links TRBV20-1 to TRBJ2-1; D gene uncertain. V dropped 0 bases and J dropped 10 bases, with 7 bases sitting between them. Germline values: CDR1 DFQATT, CDR2 SNEGSKA (reference sequence). CDR3 length: 11 residues. The CDR3 bases are TGCAGTGCTAGAGATCTGGGGGAGCAGTTCTTC. Its protein is CSARDLGEQFF.

This clonotype was seen ten or more times. The genes are TRBV5-1 and TRBJ1-4; a possible D gene is TRBD1 (5 bases). Between the trimmed V and J ends, which lost 4 bases and 2 bases, there was a span of 12 bases. Looked up from germline, CDR1 is SGHRS and CDR2 is YFSETQ. CDR3 length: 15 residues. CDR3 coding DNA: TGCGCCAGCAGCCGGGACCGTGCGACTAATGAAAAACTGTTTTTT. Its translation: CASSRDRATNEKLFF.

Many counts were recorded for this clonotype. This rearrangement joins TRBV5-1 to TRBJ2-3; 9 bases match TRBD2. This CDR3 region has 15 residues. Germline loops: CDR1 SGHRS, CDR2 YFSETQ. After removal of 5 bases from V and 2 bases from J, the junction contained 6 bases not matched to a gene. The CDR3 reads CASRNLAGNTDTQYF. CDR3 bases: TGCGCCAGCAGGAATCTAGCGGGAAACACAGATACGCAGTATTTT.

CDR3 DNA sequence: TGTGCCAGCAGTTTTTCCCCCAGGGGTGAAAAACTGTTTTTT. This sequence encodes CASSFSPRGEKLFF. J is TRBJ1-4 and V is TRBV27; possibly TRBD1 for D (6 bases). V gave up 3 bases and J gave up 7 bases, with 12 bases separating them. The CDR3 runs to 14 residues. Germline V lookup: CDR1 MNHEY, CDR2 SMNVEV (reference sequence).

This clonotype was picked up many times. The gene calls are TRBV6-1 and TRBJ2-5; 10 bases are shared with TRBD2. The V gene end was trimmed by 11 bases and the J gene end by 4 bases; junction bases not matched to a gene: 22. Germline CDR1 reads MNHNS; CDR2 reads SASEGT. The CDR3 covers 18 residues. This chain's CDR3 is CASSTSRRLAGERETQYF. The DNA for the CDR3 is TGTGCCTCGAGTACCTCCCGTAGGCTAGCGGGAGAACGAGAGACCCAGTACTTC.

V is TRBV6-1 and J is TRBJ2-1; TRBD1 agrees at 8 bases. After removal of 7 bases from V and 8 bases from J, the junction contained 13 bases not matched to a gene. CDR3 length: 15 amino acids. Germline CDR1 reads MNHNS; CDR2 reads SASEGT. CDR3 nucleotide sequence: TGTGCCAGCAACAACGGTGGACAGGGTAGGGATGAGCAGTTCTTC. Protein sequence: CASNNGGQGRDEQFF.